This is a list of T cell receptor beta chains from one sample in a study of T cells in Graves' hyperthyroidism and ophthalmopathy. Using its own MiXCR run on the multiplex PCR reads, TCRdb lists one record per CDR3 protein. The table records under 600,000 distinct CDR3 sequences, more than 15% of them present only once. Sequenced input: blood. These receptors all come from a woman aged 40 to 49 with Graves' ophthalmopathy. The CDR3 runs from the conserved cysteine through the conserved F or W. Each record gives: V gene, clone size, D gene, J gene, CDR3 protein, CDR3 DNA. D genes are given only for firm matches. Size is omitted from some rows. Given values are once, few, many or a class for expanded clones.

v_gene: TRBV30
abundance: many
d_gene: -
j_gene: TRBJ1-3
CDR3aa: CAWKLSSGNTIYF
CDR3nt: TGTGCCTGGAAGTTAAGCTCTGGAAACACCATATATTTT

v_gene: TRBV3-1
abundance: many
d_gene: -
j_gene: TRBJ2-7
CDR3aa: CASSQGRYEQYF
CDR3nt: TGTGCCAGCAGCCAAGGACGCTACGAGCAGTACTTC

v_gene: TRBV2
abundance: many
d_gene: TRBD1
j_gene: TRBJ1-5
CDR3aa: CASRGDSYSNQPQHF
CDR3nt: TGTGCCAGCAGGGGGGACAGTTATAGCAATCAGCCCCAGCATTTT

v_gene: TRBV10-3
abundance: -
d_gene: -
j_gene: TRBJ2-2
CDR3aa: CAISGASETGELFF
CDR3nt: TGTGCCATCAGTGGAGCTAGTGAAACCGGGGAGCTGTTTTTT

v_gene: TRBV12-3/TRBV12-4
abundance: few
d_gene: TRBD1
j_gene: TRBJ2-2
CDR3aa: CASSSNRGQSGELFF
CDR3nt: TGTGCCAGCAGTAGTAACAGGGGGCAGAGCGGGGAGCTGTTTTTT

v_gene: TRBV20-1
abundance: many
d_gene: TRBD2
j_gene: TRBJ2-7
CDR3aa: CSARITSGSLGEQYF
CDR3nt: TGCAGTGCTAGGATCACTAGCGGGAGTTTAGGGGAGCAGTACTTC

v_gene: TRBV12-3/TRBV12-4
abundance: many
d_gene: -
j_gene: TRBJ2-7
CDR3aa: CASTLGLVTDEQYF
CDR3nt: TGTGCCAGCACCCTAGGTCTAGTGACGGACGAGCAGTACTTC

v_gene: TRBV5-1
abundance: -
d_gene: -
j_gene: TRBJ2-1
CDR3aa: CASSKLGALDEQFF
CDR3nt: TGCGCCAGCAGCAAACTAGGGGCTTTAGATGAGCAGTTCTTC

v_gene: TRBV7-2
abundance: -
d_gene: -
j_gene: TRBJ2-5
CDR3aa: CASRSTGPPETQYF
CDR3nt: TGTGCCAGCAGATCGACCGGGCCTCCGGAGACCCAGTACTTC

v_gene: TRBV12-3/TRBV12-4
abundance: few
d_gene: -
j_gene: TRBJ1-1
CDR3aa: CASSLGGGRWDTEAFF
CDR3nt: TGTGCCAGCAGTTTAGGGGGGGGACGGTGGGACACTGAAGCTTTCTTT

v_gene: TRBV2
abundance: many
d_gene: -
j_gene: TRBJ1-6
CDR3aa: CASKTEVVDNSPLHF
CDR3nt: TGTGCCAGCAAGACCGAGGTTGTCGATAATTCACCCCTCCACTTT

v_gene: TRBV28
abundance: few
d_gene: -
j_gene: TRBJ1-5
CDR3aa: CASSFRGNSNQPQHF
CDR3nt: TGTGCCAGCAGTTTTCGCGGTAATAGCAATCAGCCCCAGCATTTT

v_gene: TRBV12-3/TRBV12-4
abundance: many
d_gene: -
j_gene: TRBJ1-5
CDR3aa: CASSLATHGQPQHF
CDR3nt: TGTGCCAGCAGTTTAGCGACCCACGGTCAGCCCCAGCATTTT

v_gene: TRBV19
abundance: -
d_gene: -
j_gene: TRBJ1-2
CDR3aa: CASSAKGSYGYTF
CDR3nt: TGTGCCAGTAGCGCAAAGGGCAGCTATGGCTACACCTTC

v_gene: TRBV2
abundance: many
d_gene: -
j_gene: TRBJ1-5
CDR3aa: CASSDINQPQHF
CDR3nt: TGTGCCAGCAGTGATATCAATCAGCCCCAGCATTTT

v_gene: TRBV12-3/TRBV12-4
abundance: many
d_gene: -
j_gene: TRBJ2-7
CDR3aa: CASSLEHGGRYEQYF
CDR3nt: TGTGCCAGCAGTTTGGAACACGGGGGGCGGTACGAGCAGTACTTC

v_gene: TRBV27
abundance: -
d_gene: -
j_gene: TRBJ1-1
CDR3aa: CASSKTSSEAFF
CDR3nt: TGTGCCAGCAGTAAAACAAGCTCTGAAGCTTTCTTT

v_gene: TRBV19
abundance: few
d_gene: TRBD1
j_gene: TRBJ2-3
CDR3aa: CASSTRTGYKDTQYF
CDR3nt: TGTGCCAGTAGTACCCGGACAGGGTATAAAGATACGCAGTATTTT

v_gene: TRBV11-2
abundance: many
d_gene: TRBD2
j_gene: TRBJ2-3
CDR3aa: CASSLEYRLAGAKDTQYF
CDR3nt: TGTGCCAGCAGCTTAGAGTACCGACTAGCGGGGGCAAAAGATACGCAGTATTTT

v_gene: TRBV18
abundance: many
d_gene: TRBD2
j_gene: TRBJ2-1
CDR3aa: CASSPVYLAGGPGEQFF
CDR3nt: TGTGCCAGCTCACCTGTGTACCTAGCGGGAGGGCCGGGTGAGCAGTTCTTC

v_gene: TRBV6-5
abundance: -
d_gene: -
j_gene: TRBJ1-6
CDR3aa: CASSYEGGVSPLHF
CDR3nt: TGTGCCAGCAGTTACGAGGGAGGTGTTTCACCCCTCCACTTT

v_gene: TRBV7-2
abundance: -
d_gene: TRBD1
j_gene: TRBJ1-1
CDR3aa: CASSSRQGAVEAFF
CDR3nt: TGTGCCAGCAGCTCCCGACAGGGGGCGGTTGAAGCTTTCTTT

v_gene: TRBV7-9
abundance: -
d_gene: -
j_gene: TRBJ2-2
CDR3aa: CASSLGPLRDGNTGELFF
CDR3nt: TGTGCCAGCAGCTTAGGCCCGTTACGGGATGGGAACACCGGGGAGCTGTTTTTT

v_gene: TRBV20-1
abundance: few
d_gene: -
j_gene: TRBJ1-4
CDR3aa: CSANSNEKLFF
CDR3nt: TGCAGTGCTAACAGTAATGAAAAACTGTTTTTT

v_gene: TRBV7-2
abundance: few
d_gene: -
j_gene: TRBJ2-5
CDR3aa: CAGRIPRDLHGKTQYF
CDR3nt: TGTGCCGGACGGATCCCCAGGGACCTACATGGCAAGACCCAGTACTTC

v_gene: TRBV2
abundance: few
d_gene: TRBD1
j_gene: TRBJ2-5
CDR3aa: CASDRTTKDRYQETQYF
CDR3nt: TGTGCCAGCGACAGAACGACCAAGGACAGGTACCAAGAGACCCAGTACTTC

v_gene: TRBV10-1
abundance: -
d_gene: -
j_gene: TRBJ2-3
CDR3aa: CASSEGTSGITQYF
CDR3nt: TGCGCCAGCAGTGAGGGGACAAGCGGAATTACGCAGTATTTT

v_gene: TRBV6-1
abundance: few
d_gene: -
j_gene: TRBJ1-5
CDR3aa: CASPCGQPQHF
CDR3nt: TGTGCCAGCCCCTGCGGTCAGCCCCAGCATTTT

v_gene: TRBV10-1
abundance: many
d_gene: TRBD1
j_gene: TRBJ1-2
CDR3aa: CASKRTGFNYGYTF
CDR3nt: TGCGCCAGCAAGAGGACAGGTTTTAACTATGGCTACACCTTC

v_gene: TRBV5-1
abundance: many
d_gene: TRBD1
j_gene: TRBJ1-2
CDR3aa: CASTLQQGEIGYTF
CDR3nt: TGCGCCAGCACTCTACAACAGGGGGAAATCGGCTACACCTTC

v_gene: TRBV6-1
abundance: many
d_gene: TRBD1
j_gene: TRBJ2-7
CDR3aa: CASSERDRDTYEQYF
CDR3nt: TGTGCCAGCAGTGAAAGGGACAGGGATACCTACGAGCAGTACTTC

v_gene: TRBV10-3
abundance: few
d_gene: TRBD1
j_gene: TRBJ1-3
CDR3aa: CAIKEGGLFSGNTIYF
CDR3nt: TGTGCCATCAAGGAAGGGGGCCTCTTCTCTGGAAACACCATATATTTT

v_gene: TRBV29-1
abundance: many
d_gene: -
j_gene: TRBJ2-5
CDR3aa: CSSAPRDETQYF
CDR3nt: TGCAGCTCTGCGCCCAGGGATGAGACCCAGTACTTC

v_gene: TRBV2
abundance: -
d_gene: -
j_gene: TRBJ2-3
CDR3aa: CASSEAGGGWRTDTQYF
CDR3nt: TGTGCCAGCAGTGAAGCGGGAGGGGGATGGAGAACAGATACGCAGTATTTT

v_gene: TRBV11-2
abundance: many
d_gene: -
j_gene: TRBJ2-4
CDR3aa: CASSLAERNIQYF
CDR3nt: TGTGCCAGCAGCTTGGCAGAGAGAAACATTCAGTACTTC

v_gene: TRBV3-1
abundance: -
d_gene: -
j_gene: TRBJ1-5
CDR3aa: CASSPPRHNQPQHF
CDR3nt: TGTGCCAGCAGCCCCCCCAGACACAATCAGCCCCAGCATTTT

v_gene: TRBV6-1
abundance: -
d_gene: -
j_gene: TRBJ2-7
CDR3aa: CASSPFRGVDYEQYF
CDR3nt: TGTGCCAGCAGTCCGTTCAGGGGCGTCGACTACGAGCAGTACTTC

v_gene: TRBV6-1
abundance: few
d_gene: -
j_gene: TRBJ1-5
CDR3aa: CASTPGVNQPQHF
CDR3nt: TGTGCCAGCACCCCAGGCGTCAATCAGCCCCAGCATTTT

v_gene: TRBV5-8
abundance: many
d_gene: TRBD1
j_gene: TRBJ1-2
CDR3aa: CASVFQTGAYGYTF
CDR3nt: TGTGCCAGCGTATTTCAGACAGGGGCTTATGGCTACACCTTC

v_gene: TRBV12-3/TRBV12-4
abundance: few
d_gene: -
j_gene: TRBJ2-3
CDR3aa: CASSLGESDTQYF
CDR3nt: TGTGCCAGCAGTTTAGGAGAATCAGATACGCAGTATTTT

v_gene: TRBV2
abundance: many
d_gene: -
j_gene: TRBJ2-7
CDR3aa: CASTFAMGYEQYF
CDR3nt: TGTGCCAGCACCTTCGCGATGGGCTACGAGCAGTACTTC

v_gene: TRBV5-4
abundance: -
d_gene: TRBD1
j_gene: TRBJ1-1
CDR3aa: CASSAGQGVMNTEAFF
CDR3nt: TGTGCCAGCAGCGCGGGACAGGGCGTCATGAACACTGAAGCTTTCTTT

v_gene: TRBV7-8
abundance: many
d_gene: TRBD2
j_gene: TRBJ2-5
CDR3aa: CASSPTSGEAETQYF
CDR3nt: TGTGCCAGCAGCCCGACAAGCGGGGAAGCAGAGACCCAGTACTTC

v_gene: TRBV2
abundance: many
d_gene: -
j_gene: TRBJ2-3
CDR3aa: CASSERGPLTDTQYF
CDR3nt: TGTGCCAGCAGTGAAAGGGGACCCCTCACAGATACGCAGTATTTT

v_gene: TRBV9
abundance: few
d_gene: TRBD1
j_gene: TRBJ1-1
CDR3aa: CASSVGVQGAQNTEAFF
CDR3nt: TGTGCCAGCAGCGTAGGGGTACAGGGGGCCCAGAACACTGAAGCTTTCTTT

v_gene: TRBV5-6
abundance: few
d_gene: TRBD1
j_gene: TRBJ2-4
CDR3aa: CASSRIQGDRNIQYF
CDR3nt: TGTGCCAGCAGCCGGATACAGGGGGATCGAAACATTCAGTACTTC

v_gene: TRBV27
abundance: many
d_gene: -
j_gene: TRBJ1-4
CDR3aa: CASSLSMAFAGEKLFF
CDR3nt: TGTGCCAGCAGTTTATCGATGGCTTTTGCGGGCGAAAAACTGTTTTTT

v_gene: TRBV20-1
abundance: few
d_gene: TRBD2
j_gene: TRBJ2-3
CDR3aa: CSAGWTSGREADTQYF
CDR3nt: TGCAGTGCGGGGTGGACTAGCGGGAGGGAAGCAGATACGCAGTATTTT

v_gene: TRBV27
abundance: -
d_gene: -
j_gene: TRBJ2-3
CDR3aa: CAAADRQSTDTQYF
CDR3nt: TGTGCCGCCGCCGATCGGCAAAGCACAGATACGCAGTATTTT

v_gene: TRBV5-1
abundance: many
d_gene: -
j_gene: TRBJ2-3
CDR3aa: CASSLARVTAGTDTQYF
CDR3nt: TGCGCCAGCAGCTTGGCGCGGGTGACAGCCGGCACAGATACGCAGTATTTT

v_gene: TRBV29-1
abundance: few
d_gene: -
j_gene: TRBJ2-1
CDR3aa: CSAGPEGLYNEQFF
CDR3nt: TGCAGCGCCGGGCCAGAGGGCCTGTACAATGAGCAGTTCTTC

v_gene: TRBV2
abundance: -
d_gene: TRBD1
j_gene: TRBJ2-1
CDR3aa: CASSEAGAGGREQFF
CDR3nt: TGTGCCAGCAGTGAAGCTGGGGCAGGGGGCCGGGAGCAGTTCTTC

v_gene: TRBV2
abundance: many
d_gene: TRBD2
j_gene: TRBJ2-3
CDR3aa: CASSDVGTTPQDTQYF
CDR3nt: TGTGCCAGCAGTGACGTCGGGACTACCCCCCAGGATACGCAGTATTTT

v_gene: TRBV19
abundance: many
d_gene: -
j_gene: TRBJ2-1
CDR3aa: CASSNRVAPRNNEQFF
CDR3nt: TGTGCCAGTAGTAACCGAGTGGCCCCCCGTAACAATGAGCAGTTCTTC

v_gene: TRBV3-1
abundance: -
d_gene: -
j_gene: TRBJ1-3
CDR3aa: CASSYRFSSGNTIYF
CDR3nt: TGTGCCAGCAGCTACAGGTTTTCCTCTGGAAACACCATATATTTT

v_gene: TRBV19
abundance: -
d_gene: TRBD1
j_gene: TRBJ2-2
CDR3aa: CASRDRGLAGELFF
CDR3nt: TGTGCCAGCCGGGACAGGGGGCTCGCCGGGGAGCTGTTTTTT

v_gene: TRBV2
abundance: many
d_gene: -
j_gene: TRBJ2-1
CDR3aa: CASSDWEQFF
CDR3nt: TGTGCCAGCAGTGACTGGGAGCAGTTCTTC

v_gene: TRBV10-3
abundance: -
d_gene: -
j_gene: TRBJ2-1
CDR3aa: CAISESSGSTRNEQFF
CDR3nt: TGTGCCATCAGTGAGTCAAGCGGGTCTACGAGGAATGAGCAGTTCTTC

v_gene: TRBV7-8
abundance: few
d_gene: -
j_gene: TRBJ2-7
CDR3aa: CASSLQFGAGYEQYF
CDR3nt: TGTGCCAGCAGCCTCCAATTTGGGGCCGGTTACGAGCAGTACTTC